These 18 T cell receptor beta chains were sequenced from one sample in a study of CD8 T cells in Susac syndrome. Reverse transcription used roughly 0.45 to 1 ug RNA and random hexamers. MiXCR was run by TCRdb on the immunoSEQ multiplex PCR reads, yielding one entry per CDR3 protein. The repertoire holds approximately 120,000 distinct CDR3 sequences, with approximately 96% as singletons. Material for sequencing was CD4+ T cells from PBMCs. These receptors came from a human donor in good health.

This clonotype appeared once. CDR3 nucleotide sequence: TGTGCCAGCAGGTCTGACACGGTAAACATTCAGTACTTC. Translation: CASRSDTVNIQYF. V is TRBV12-3 or TRBV12-4 and J is TRBJ2-4; no definite D call. This CDR3 is 13 amino acids long. The V and J ends lost 6 bases and 6 bases respectively, with 12 bases between them.

This clonotype was observed a few times. This sequence joins TRBV3-1 and TRBJ2-7, with D perhaps matching TRBD1 or TRBD2 (5 bases each). With 3 bases removed from V and 7 bases from J, the gap between germline ends came to 7 bases. CDR3 size: 11 residues. CDR1 is LGHDT, CDR2 YNNKEL, per germline (reference sequence). CDR3 DNA sequence: TGTGCCAGCAGCCAGAGGGGTGAGCAGTACTTC. Translated, it gives CASSQRGEQYF.

The chain joins TRBV28 to TRBJ2-3; maybe TRBD1 (6 bases). Trimming pared 2 bases from V and 2 bases from J, leaving 11 bases between. Germline CDR1 MDHEN, CDR2 SYDVKM. This CDR3 region has 15 residues. The CDR3 sequence: CASSLGGRVTDTQYF. CDR3 DNA: TGTGCCAGCAGTTTAGGGGGCAGGGTCACAGATACGCAGTATTTT.

The CDR3 here is CATSDTSSGANVLTF. DNA of the CDR3: TGTGCCACCAGTGACACGAGCTCTGGGGCCAACGTCCTGACTTTC. The chain carries TRBV24-1 and TRBJ2-6, with D hard to call. The V and J ends lost 4 bases and 0 bases respectively, with 6 bases between them. The CDR3 spans 15 residues. Germline V gene lookup returns CDR1 KGHDR and CDR2 SFDVKD.

This clonotype was picked up one time. This sequence joins TRBV3-1 and TRBJ1-5; D not resolved. V gave up 5 bases and J gave up 4 bases, with 15 bases separating them. The CDR3 consists of 15 residues. Germline V gene sequence: CDR1 LGHDT, CDR2 YNNKEL (reference sequence). CDR3 amino acids: CASSATASGNQPQHF. CDR3 DNA sequence: TGTGCCAGCAGCGCGACGGCTTCCGGGAATCAGCCCCAGCATTTT.

This rearrangement joins TRBV20-1 to TRBJ2-5; D unresolved. Germline V gives CDR1 DFQATT, CDR2 SNEGSKA (reference sequence). The CDR3 covers 11 residues. Between the trimmed V and J ends, which lost 3 bases and 2 bases, there was a span of 4 bases. As DNA, the CDR3 is TGCAGTGCTAGCATTCAAGAGACCCAGTACTTC. Amino acids: CSASIQETQYF.

The V gene is TRBV7-2, the J gene TRBJ2-5, with no clear D. Germline V gene lookup returns CDR1 SGHTA and CDR2 FQGNSA. The CDR3 loop spans 14 amino acids. V lost 1 base to trimming and J lost 7 bases, with 13 bases between them. In DNA form, the CDR3 reads TGTGCCAGCAGCTTAGAGCGCCTGTCAGGGACCCAGTACTTC. It yields the protein CASSLERLSGTQYF.

The genes are TRBV12-3 or TRBV12-4 and TRBJ1-2, with 8 bases identical to TRBD1. The CDR3 contains 15 residues. J was trimmed by 3 bases and V by 5 bases; bases with no gene match: 8. The CDR3 here is CASSKTGGQDYGYTF. CDR3 coding DNA: TGTGCCAGCAGTAAAACAGGGGGACAGGACTATGGCTACACCTTC.

This clonotype was found once. The chain employs TRBV18 and TRBJ2-3; D is perhaps TRBD1 or TRBD2 (5 bases each). This CDR3 is 13 amino acids long. The germline gives CDR1 KGHSH, CDR2 LQKENI. V lost 9 bases to trimming and J lost 6 bases, with 16 bases between them. CDR3 sequence: CASRGLLQDTQYF. As DNA, the CDR3 is TGTGCCAGTCGGGGCCTCCTCCAGGATACGCAGTATTTT. The variable domain in full, completed from reference TRBV18 and TRBJ2-3, reads NAGVMQNPRHLVRRRGQEARLRCSPMKGHSHVYWYRQLPEEGLKFMVYLQKENIIDESGMPKERFSAEFPKEGPSILRIQQVVRGDSAAYFCASRGLLQDTQYFGPGTRLTVL.

The chain recombines TRBV12-3 or TRBV12-4 with TRBJ1-4, with TRBD1 matching 10 bases. With V trimmed by 6 bases and J by 10 bases, 8 bases remained unmatched. The CDR3 loop spans 14 amino acids. CDR3 sequence reads: CASRPDRGLIKLFF. For the CDR3, the DNA is TGTGCCAGCAGACCTGACAGGGGGCTTATAAAACTGTTTTTT.

The chain carries TRBV6-2 or TRBV6-3 and TRBJ2-5; D remains unclear. The CDR3 is 12 residues long. The V gene's germline CDR1 is MNHEY and CDR2 SVGEGT. Between the trimmed V and J ends, which lost 4 bases and 2 bases, there was a span of 5 bases. CDR3 residues: CASSFIQETQYF. The CDR3 DNA is TGTGCCAGCAGTTTTATTCAAGAGACCCAGTACTTC.

This chain uses TRBV3-1 with TRBJ2-2; D not resolved. V lost 0 bases and J lost 4, with 6 bases in between. Germline V gene data show CDR1 as LGHDT and CDR2 as YNNKEL (reference sequence). The CDR3 covers 14 residues. The DNA for the CDR3 is TGTGCCAGCAGCCAAGACCGCGCCACCGGGGAGCTGTTTTTT. Protein sequence: CASSQDRATGELFF.

This clonotype occurred once. This chain connects TRBV24-1 to TRBJ2-3; D gene unclear. CDR3 size: 15 residues. The germline CDR1 and CDR2 sequences are KGHDR and SFDVKD. Trimming shortened V by 4 bases and J by 8 bases, and 18 bases separated the two germline ends. The CDR3 region has the DNA TGTGCCACCAGTGACCCTAACGAAGGTTTCGGTACGCAGTATTTT. Residues: CATSDPNEGFGTQYF.

The chain recombines TRBV7-2 with TRBJ2-6; D may correspond to TRBD1 or TRBD2 (5 bases each). V was shortened by 6 bases and J by 3 bases, with 12 bases between the two germline ends. This CDR3 has 15 residues. The germline V gene has CDR1 SGHTA and CDR2 FQGNSA. CDR3 amino acids: CASSYGGSGANVLTF. The CDR3 DNA reads as TGTGCCAGCAGTTATGGGGGAAGTGGGGCCAACGTCCTGACTTTC. Full variable domain (remainder filled in from reference TRBV7-2 and TRBJ2-6): GAGVSQSPSNKVTEKGKDVELRCDPISGHTALYWYRQSLGQGLEFLIYFQGNSAPDKSGLPSDRFSAERTGGSVSTLTIQRTQQEDSAVYLCASSYGGSGANVLTFGAGSRLTVL.

The chain recombines TRBV2 with TRBJ1-2; possible D gene TRBD1, 6 bases. The V end was cut by 7 bases, the J end by 4 bases, with 10 bases between. CDR1 and CDR2 from the germline V gene are SNHLY and FYNNEI. The CDR3 length is 12 residues. CDR3 protein: CASTGEAYGYTF. For the CDR3, the DNA is TGTGCCAGCACAGGGGAGGCCTATGGCTACACCTTC.

J is TRBJ2-1 and V is TRBV27, with D tentatively TRBD2 (6 bases). Germline V lookup: CDR1 MNHEY, CDR2 SMNVEV (reference sequence). The V end was cut by 10 bases, the J end by 7 bases, with 20 bases between. This CDR3 is built from 14 residues. As DNA, the CDR3 is TGTGCCACCAGCGGAGGGCACCAAAGGAATGAGCAGTTCTTC. Its protein is CATSGGHQRNEQFF.

This chain links TRBV29-1 with TRBJ2-2, with a tentative D call TRBD2 (6 bases). CDR1 is SQVTM, CDR2 ANQGSEA, per germline. Trimming left V 4 bases short and J 7 bases short, with 19 bases between. There are 15 residues in the CDR3. CDR3: CSVGERGSGDGELFF. CDR3 bases: TGCAGCGTTGGGGAACGAGGTAGCGGAGACGGGGAGCTGTTTTTT.

The chain employs TRBV28 and TRBJ2-7; D uncertain. CDR1 is MDHEN, CDR2 SYDVKM, per germline. The CDR3 runs to 14 residues. Trimming shortened V by 5 bases and J by 0 bases, and 11 bases separated the two germline ends. This CDR3 reads CASSTDGYSYEQYF. In nucleotides, the CDR3 is TGTGCCAGCAGTACGGACGGTTACTCCTACGAGCAGTACTTC.